This T cell receptor beta chain was recovered during a study of cytomegalovirus exposure and HLA in healthy donors. Comments on this clone: The same CDR3 also results from other DNA sequences found in this sample.

Primers included in the PCR were 60 Vbeta and 13 Jbeta primers. Libraries were prepared by immunoSEQ multiplex PCR; TCRdb keeps only in-frame clonotypes and omits some of them. Here the sample spans approximately 160,000 clones, more than 70% being singletons. Sequences were obtained from PBMCs. This TCR was recovered from a woman between 45 and 60 years old in good health and CMV-seropositive.

The CDR3 sequence: CASSLAGTGGTPSNQPQHF. CDR3 DNA sequence: TGTGCCAGCAGTCTGGCCGGGACAGGGGGAACCCCCAGCAATCAGCCCCAGCATTTT. The rearrangement links TRBV28 to TRBJ1-5, with 11 bases that match TRBD1. The CDR3 sequence is 19 residues long. With 5 bases clipped from V and 1 base from J, the junction kept 13 bases outside the gene matches. Germline values: CDR1 MDHEN, CDR2 SYDVKM.